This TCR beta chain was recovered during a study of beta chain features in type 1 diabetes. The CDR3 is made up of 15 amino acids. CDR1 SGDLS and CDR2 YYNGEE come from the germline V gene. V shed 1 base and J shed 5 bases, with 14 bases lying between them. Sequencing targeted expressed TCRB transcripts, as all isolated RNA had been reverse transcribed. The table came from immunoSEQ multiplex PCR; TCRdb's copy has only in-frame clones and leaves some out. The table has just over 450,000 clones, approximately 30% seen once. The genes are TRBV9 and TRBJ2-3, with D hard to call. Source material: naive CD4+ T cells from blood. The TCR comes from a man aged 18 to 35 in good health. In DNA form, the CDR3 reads TGTGCCAGCAGCGTAAGAGGCGATGCAGGAGATACGCAGTATTTT. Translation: CASSVRGDAGDTQYF.